Listed below are T cell receptor beta chains from one sample, sequenced in a study of cytomegalovirus exposure and HLA in healthy donors. The assay was immunoSEQ multiplex PCR, and TCRdb's table has in-frame clones only and misses some. The table has about 190,000 clones, more than 75% seen once. Specimen: PBMCs. These receptors were collected from a woman aged 25 to 39 in good health and CMV-seropositive. Both conserved end residues are trimmed from each CDR3. Clone size is shown for a subset of rows, as once, few, many or a class of expanded clone.

size: -
J: TRBJ1-2
length: 14
V: TRBV27
CDR3: ASSKGVQGYNYGYT

size: few
J: TRBJ1-2
length: 16
V: TRBV7-3
CDR3: ASSPTPQQGSSPYGYT

size: -
J: -
length: 11
V: TRBV7-9
CDR3: ASSLPASYEQY

size: -
J: TRBJ1-2
length: 13
V: TRBV11-2
CDR3: ASSIRDRGDYGYT

size: -
J: TRBJ2-3
length: 13
V: TRBV11-2
CDR3: ANSLLAGGPDTQY

size: once
J: TRBJ2-7
length: 12
V: TRBV19
CDR3: ASSSQGMGYEQY

size: few
J: TRBJ2-2
length: 12
V: TRBV5-1
CDR3: ASQDRTNTGELF

size: -
J: TRBJ1-2
length: 11
V: TRBV9
CDR3: ASSVRVDYGYT

size: -
J: TRBJ2-5
length: 12
V: TRBV6-5
CDR3: ASSYGQGQETQY

size: -
J: TRBJ1-2
length: 13
V: TRBV7-2
CDR3: ASSPQRTGLSDYT

size: -
J: TRBJ2-3
length: 12
V: TRBV7-3
CDR3: ASSLNPGGETQY

size: -
J: TRBJ2-5
length: 15
V: TRBV11-1
CDR3: ASSLEVVSSGRETQY

size: -
J: TRBJ2-3
length: 12
V: TRBV19
CDR3: ASRQTGSTDTQY

size: -
J: TRBJ1-2
length: 10
V: TRBV28
CDR3: ASSLSGDGYT

size: -
J: TRBJ1-6
length: 14
V: TRBV5-5
CDR3: ASSLALTGVISPLH

size: few
J: TRBJ2-7
length: 10
V: TRBV29-1
CDR3: SVEDRSYEQY

size: -
J: TRBJ2-7
length: 11
V: TRBV19
CDR3: ASSPGGSYEQY

size: -
J: TRBJ2-7
length: 13
V: TRBV28
CDR3: ASSFTGIEAYEQY

size: -
J: TRBJ2-1
length: 11
V: TRBV11-2
CDR3: ASSPGHNNEQF

size: once
J: TRBJ2-5
length: 14
V: TRBV4-3
CDR3: ASSPGWGGLQETQY

size: -
J: TRBJ2-5
length: 14
V: TRBV5-6
CDR3: ASSLEFSQGEETQY

size: -
J: TRBJ1-4
length: 11
V: TRBV4-3
CDR3: ASSQVLIEKLF

size: -
J: TRBJ1-1
length: 10
V: TRBV30
CDR3: AWSPQGTEAF